The 7 T cell receptor beta chains below all came from one sample that was sequenced in a study of Ad26.COV2.S vaccination and SARS-CoV-2 variants. Some clones are missing from TCRdb's copy, which holds only in-frame ones; the method was immunoSEQ multiplex PCR. The table records approximately 460,000 clones, about 89% of them present only once. The treatment is: roughly 18 received Ad26.COV2.S at low or high dose, single or two shots; about five received placebo; per-sample allocation not given. Sampling was done on day 63 after the first vaccine or placebo injection. Material: peripheral blood, obtained in a trial of Ad26.COV2.S vaccine versus placebo. These receptors were collected from a person aged 18-65 years who received the Ad26.COV2.S COVID-19 vaccine or a placebo.

J is TRBJ2-5 and V is TRBV7-9; TRBD2 might be the D (6 bases). Looked up from germline, CDR1 is SEHNR and CDR2 is FQNEAQ (reference sequence). Deletions cut 3 bases from V and 1 base from J, with 21 bases between. This CDR3 region has 18 residues. The CDR3 bases are TGTGCCAGCAGCTTTTGGGCTAGCGAAAGCCGCTCCCAAGAGACCCAGTACTTC. This gives the protein CASSFWASESRSQETQYF.

Turning to this clone: Other DNA sequences in the sample encode the same CDR3. This chain connects TRBV6-5 to TRBJ1-2; tentatively, D is TRBD1 (5 bases). The CDR3 loop spans 13 amino acids. V dropped 3 bases and J dropped 7 bases, with 12 bases sitting between them. Germline CDR1 reads MNHEY; CDR2 reads SVGAGI. The CDR3 is CASSYSGGGGYTF. For the CDR3, the DNA is TGTGCCAGCAGTTATTCGGGGGGTGGTGGCTACACCTTC.

Only a few counts were recorded for this clone. In DNA form, the CDR3 reads TGTGCCAGCAGCTTACTTGGGGGTGGGGGCCCCACACCCTACGAGCAGTACTTC. Its protein product is CASSLLGGGGPTPYEQYF. This chain connects TRBV7-9 to TRBJ2-7; maybe TRBD1 (6 bases). The germline V and J ends were trimmed by 2 bases and 2 bases, with 22 bases remaining between them. CDR3 length equals 18 residues. Per germline, CDR1 SEHNR and CDR2 FQNEAQ (reference sequence).

The chain recombines TRBV14 with TRBJ2-7; 11 bases agree with TRBD2. CDR1 SGHDN and CDR2 FVKESK come from the germline V gene. The CDR3 extends over 14 amino acids. V shed 4 bases and J 10 bases; nucleotides not matched to a gene: 9. The CDR3 spells CASSPIAGGRLQYF. As DNA, the CDR3 is TGTGCCAGCAGCCCCATAGCGGGGGGGCGATTACAGTACTTC.

The chain joins TRBV18 to TRBJ2-5; D ambiguous. The CDR3 loop spans 15 amino acids. Looked up from germline, CDR1 is KGHSH and CDR2 is LQKENI. Deletions cut 1 base from V and 2 bases from J, with 11 bases between. For the CDR3, the DNA is TGTGCCAGCTCACCACGGGGTGGGGTGCAAGAGACCCAGTACTTC. Protein: CASSPRGGVQETQYF.

This chain links TRBV20-1 with TRBJ1-2; D not certain. Germline V lookup: CDR1 DFQATT, CDR2 SNEGSKA (reference sequence). The V and J ends lost 3 bases and 4 bases respectively, with 12 bases between them. CDR3 length: 13 amino acids. The CDR3 DNA reads TGCAGTGCTAGTAGAACTGGGGTCTATGGCTACACCTTC. Protein: CSASRTGVYGYTF.

This sequence joins TRBV3-1 (or the pseudogene TRBV3-2) and TRBJ2-1, with TRBD2 identical over 10 bases. Germline V gene lookup returns CDR1 LGHDT and CDR2 YNNKEL (reference sequence). This CDR3 has 15 residues. V gave up 1 base and J gave up 6 bases; unmatched junction bases: 3. The CDR3 loop is CASSQASGSLNEQFF. CDR3 nucleotide sequence: TGTGCCAGCAGCCAAGCTAGCGGGAGTCTCAATGAGCAGTTCTTC.